The 24 T cell receptor beta chains listed next were all sequenced from one sample in a study of T cells expressing NK-cell markers. TCRdb re-called the 5' RACE reads; one entry per CDR3 protein, DNA not given. The sample totals hundreds of thousands of distinct CDR3 sequences. Specimen: blood T cells: a sorted CD56 or NKG2C T cell subset, CD4+ or CD8+ T cells, or bulk PBMC T cells (not recorded which). Receptors originate from a woman between 18 and 75 years old in good health.

The J gene is TRBJ2-1, the V gene TRBV15; TCRdb's D gene call, TRBD2, goes unchecked for lack of DNA. Germline V gene sequence: CDR1 LNHNV, CDR2 YYDKDF (reference sequence). CDR3 length: 17 amino acids. CDR3 protein: CATSSVLGLTTYNEQFF.

The rearrangement joins TRBV6-5 to TRBJ2-1; the D call from TCRdb, TRBD2, cannot be confirmed without DNA. CDR1 and CDR2 (germline): MNHEY, SVGAGI. This CDR3 is 16 amino acids long. CDR3 amino acids: CASRYSGGFSYNEQFF.

The chain employs TRBV7-3 and TRBJ1-3. This CDR3 is built from 12 residues. Germline lookup yields CDR1 SGHTA and CDR2 FQGTGA. The CDR3 sequence is CASSPQGNTIYF.

V gene TRBV7-2 combines with J gene TRBJ2-3; TCRdb names TRBD2, which stays unverified in the absence of DNA. The germline V gene encodes CDR1 SGHTA and CDR2 FQGNSA. CDR3 length equals 14 residues. CDR3: CASSPGLVLDTQYF. Filled out from reference TRBV7-2 and TRBJ2-3, the complete variable domain reads GAGVSQSPSNKVTEKGKDVELRCDPISGHTALYWYRQSLGQGLEFLIYFQGNSAPDKSGLPSDRFSAERTGGSVSTLTIQRTQQEDSAVYLCASSPGLVLDTQYFGPGTRLTVL.

This chain's CDR3 is CASSRVDGAFF. The rearrangement joins TRBV6-2 or TRBV6-3 to TRBJ1-1. CDR1 is MNHEY, CDR2 SVGEGT, per germline. CDR3 length equals 11 residues.

The chain has TRBV6-2 or TRBV6-3 and TRBJ2-5; with no DNA, the TCRdb D assignment of TRBD1 cannot be verified. Germline loops: CDR1 MNHEY, CDR2 SVGEGT. This CDR3 region has 16 residues. The CDR3 region is CASSARRDRLQETQYF.

This chain connects TRBV7-3 to TRBJ1-6. CDR3 length equals 15 residues. CDR1 SGHTA and CDR2 FQGTGA come from the germline V gene. The CDR3: CASSLRGGRNSPLHF.

The chain recombines TRBV20-1 with TRBJ2-2; TCRdb designates TRBD1, a call that cannot be tested without DNA. CDR1 and CDR2 (germline): DFQATT, SNEGSKA (reference sequence). CDR3 length: 13 amino acids. CDR3 amino acids: CSVRQGYTGELFF.

The chain recombines TRBV29-1 with TRBJ2-2; the D call from TCRdb, TRBD1, cannot be confirmed without DNA. CDR3 length: 13 amino acids. Germline V CDR1 and CDR2: SQVTM, ANQGSEA. The CDR3 sequence is CSATTGRTGELFF.

The chain recombines TRBV18 with TRBJ1-3. The CDR3 has 15 residues. CDR1 is KGHSH and CDR2 is LQKENI in the germline V gene. The CDR3 sequence: CASSPGPYSGNTIYF. Filled out from reference TRBV18 and TRBJ1-3, the complete variable domain reads NAGVMQNPRHLVRRRGQEARLRCSPMKGHSHVYWYRQLPEEGLKFMVYLQKENIIDESGMPKERFSAEFPKEGPSILRIQQVVRGDSAAYFCASSPGPYSGNTIYFGEGSWLTVV.

This chain links TRBV4-3 with TRBJ2-3. Germline CDR1 and CDR2: LGHNA and YSLEER. The CDR3 covers 14 residues. CDR3 loop: CASSQDGDGDTQYF.

The V call is TRBV6-1, the J call TRBJ2-1; absent DNA, TCRdb's TRBD2 call cannot be checked. CDR3 length: 15 residues. In germline, CDR1 is MNHNS, CDR2 SASEGT. CDR3 sequence: CASSASGGRYNEQFF.

The rearrangement links TRBV5-1 to TRBJ2-1; TCRdb indicates TRBD2, and absent DNA this call remains unverified. The CDR3 has 14 residues. Germline V gene data show CDR1 as SGHRS and CDR2 as YFSETQ. The chain's CDR3 is CASSLGGRGNEQFF.

V is TRBV5-1 and J is TRBJ1-1; there is no DNA to check the TCRdb D call of TRBD1. Germline V gene data show CDR1 as SGHRS and CDR2 as YFSETQ. The CDR3 has 16 residues. The CDR3 sequence: CASSLARQGRNTEAFF.

The V gene is TRBV7-9, the J gene TRBJ1-1; there is no DNA to check the TCRdb D call of TRBD1. CDR1 is SEHNR and CDR2 is FQNEAQ in the germline V gene (reference sequence). There are 13 residues in the CDR3. This CDR3 is CASRLTVNTEAFF. The full variable domain, with the rest looked up from reference TRBV7-9 and TRBJ1-1, is DTGVSQNPRHKITKRGQNVTFRCDPISEHNRLYWYRQTLGQGPEFLTYFQNEAQLEKSRLLSDRFSAERPKGSFSTLEIQRTEQGDSAMYLCASRLTVNTEAFFGQGTRLTVV.

The V gene is TRBV9, the J gene TRBJ2-3; TCRdb's D gene call, TRBD2, goes unchecked for lack of DNA. Germline CDR1 SGDLS, CDR2 YYNGEE. The CDR3 covers 19 residues. CDR3 in amino acids: CASSVAGSLAGARTDTQYF.

J is TRBJ2-7 and V is TRBV6-1; absent DNA, TCRdb's TRBD2 call cannot be checked. Germline V gene sequence: CDR1 MNHNS, CDR2 SASEGT. The CDR3 is 13 amino acids. The CDR3 is CASRGPGSQKWGF.

The gene calls are TRBV6-5 and TRBJ1-2; TCRdb gives TRBD1 as the D gene, but with no DNA this cannot be confirmed. This CDR3 has 15 residues. Germline V gene data show CDR1 as MNHEY and CDR2 as SVGAGI. The CDR3 here is CASSYVGTGDYGYTF.

This sequence joins TRBV5-1 and TRBJ2-1; TCRdb picks TRBD1, but there is no DNA to check that call. This CDR3 comprises 14 residues. CDR1 SGHRS and CDR2 YFSETQ come from the germline V gene. CDR3 sequence reads: CASSNGQGGGEQFF.

J is TRBJ2-4 and V is TRBV21-1; TCRdb calls TRBD1, which cannot be checked without DNA. TRBV21-1 is designated a pseudogene. There are 15 residues in the CDR3. The CDR3 is CARAGHLNSKNIQYF.

V is TRBV19 and J is TRBJ1-5. Germline loops: CDR1 LNHDA, CDR2 SQIVND (reference sequence). The CDR3 extends over 13 amino acids. The CDR3 sequence: CASSVEINQPQHF. Full variable domain (rest looked up from reference TRBV19 and TRBJ1-5): DGGITQSPKYLFRKEGQNVTLSCEQNLNHDAMYWYRQDPGQGLRLIYYSQIVNDFQKGDIAEGYSVSREKKESFPLTVTSAQKNPTAFYLCASSVEINQPQHFGDGTRLSIL.

This chain links TRBV12-3 or TRBV12-4 with TRBJ2-5; TCRdb's D call, TRBD2, is unchecked because there is no DNA. The CDR3 loop spans 14 amino acids. The CDR3 sequence is CASSQLATKETQYF.

The chain has TRBV5-5 and TRBJ2-3; TCRdb's D call, TRBD1, is unchecked because there is no DNA. Germline CDR1 SGHKS, CDR2 YYEKEE (reference sequence). The CDR3 extends over 14 amino acids. This chain's CDR3 is CASSFSLRADTQYF.

The rearrangement links TRBV5-1 to TRBJ2-7; absent DNA, TCRdb's TRBD2 call cannot be checked. The CDR3 loop spans 14 amino acids. In germline, CDR1 is SGHRS, CDR2 YFSETQ. Here the CDR3 reads CASFSGTLSYEQYF.